Below are 27 T cell receptor beta chains sequenced from a single sample in a study of blood T cell repertoires in COVID-19. The repertoire was sequenced with immunoSEQ multiplex PCR; TCRdb's copy has only in-frame clones and lacks some. Of about 140,000 clones in the sample, less than 80% were seen once. The sequenced material came from peripheral blood. These receptors were obtained from an elderly woman with active or convalescent COVID-19.

The chain links TRBV2 to TRBJ1-5, with a weak D call TRBD1 (6 bases). Germline V lookup: CDR1 SNHLY, CDR2 FYNNEI. The CDR3 runs 15 residues. Trimming pared 7 bases from V and 0 bases from J, leaving 13 bases between. As DNA, the CDR3 is TGTGCCAGCAAACTAGGACAGCATAGCAATCAGCCCCAGCATTTT. This codes for CASKLGQHSNQPQHF.

The chain is built from TRBV20-1 and TRBJ1-3, with a possible D match to TRBD1 (5 bases). CDR3 length: 11 amino acids. Germline V gene sequence: CDR1 DFQATT, CDR2 SNEGSKA (reference sequence). The CDR3 spells CSARGGNTIYF. The DNA for the CDR3 is TGCAGCGCCCGGGGGGGAAACACCATATATTTT.

This clone was seen once. The chain couples TRBV7-2 to TRBJ1-6, with D uncertain. This CDR3 contains 16 residues. V lost 5 bases, J lost 5 bases, and 16 bases lay in between. The V gene's germline CDR1 is SGHTA and CDR2 FQGNSA. CDR3 DNA: TGTGCCAGCAGCCCAGGTTTTTCCACGAATAATTCACCCCTCCACTTT. Protein: CASSPGFSTNNSPLHF.

J is TRBJ1-2 and V is TRBV6-2 or TRBV6-3, with D possibly being TRBD1 (5 bases). This CDR3 is built from 15 residues. V was pared by 0 bases and J by 6 bases, with 14 bases between. Germline V gives CDR1 MNHEY, CDR2 SVGEGT. DNA for the CDR3: TGTGCCAGCAGTTACTCTGGCAGGGCCGGTGATGGCTACACCTTC. Residues: CASSYSGRAGDGYTF.

This sequence joins TRBV28 and TRBJ1-4, with 7 positions matching TRBD1. The CDR3 covers 18 residues. The V gene end was trimmed by 4 bases and the J gene end by 0 bases; junction bases not matched to a gene: 11. Per germline, CDR1 MDHEN and CDR2 SYDVKM. The CDR3 nucleotides read TGTGCCAGCAGTTATTCCCGACCTCAGGGGGCAACTAATGAAAAACTGTTTTTT. Translated, it gives CASSYSRPQGATNEKLFF.

This clone was observed a handful of times. The chain is built from TRBV5-6 and TRBJ2-2, with a tentative D call TRBD1 (5 bases). CDR1 is SGHDT and CDR2 is YYEEEE in the germline V gene. The CDR3 covers 16 residues. Trimming removed 4 bases at V and 4 bases at J, with 17 bases between. As DNA, the CDR3 is TGTGCCAGCAGCCCGTGGACGGATGGGGCCACCGGGGAGCTGTTTTTT. Its translation is CASSPWTDGATGELFF.

J is TRBJ1-4 and V is TRBV7-8, with 9 bases matching TRBD1. After removal of 4 bases from V and 8 bases from J, the junction contained 5 bases not matched to a gene. Germline CDR1 reads SGHVS; CDR2 reads FQNEAQ. The CDR3 contains 14 residues. Here the CDR3 reads CASSSGQGPEKLFF. The CDR3 DNA reads TGTGCCAGCAGCTCTGGACAGGGGCCGGAAAAACTGTTTTTT.

The chain links TRBV30 to TRBJ1-1, with TRBD1 identical over 7 bases. CDR3 length equals 13 residues. Trimming at V came to 4 bases and at J to 1 base, leaving 3 bases not matched to a gene. The germline gives CDR1 GTSNPN, CDR2 SVGIG (reference sequence). CDR3 region: CAWTGTANTEAFF. DNA for the CDR3: TGTGCCTGGACCGGGACAGCGAACACTGAAGCTTTCTTT.

The V call is TRBV11-2, the J call TRBJ2-2, with 10 nucleotides matching TRBD1. CDR3 length equals 15 residues. With V trimmed by 5 bases and J by 3 bases, 3 bases remained unmatched. Germline values: CDR1 SGHAT, CDR2 FQNNGV. The CDR3 reads CASSSGTGDTGELFF. CDR3 coding DNA: TGTGCCAGCAGCAGCGGGACAGGGGACACCGGGGAGCTGTTTTTT.

This chain connects TRBV29-1 to TRBJ2-3; D possibly corresponds to TRBD2 (6 bases). Germline CDR1 and CDR2: SQVTM and ANQGSEA. This CDR3 comprises 13 residues. V lost 7 bases and J lost 2, with 13 bases in between. CDR3 residues: CSGRRDVTDTQYF. CDR3 coding DNA: TGCAGCGGGAGGCGGGACGTCACAGATACGCAGTATTTT.

This clone was observed a few times. The CDR3 bases are TGTGCCAGCAGTTACGCCAGGGGCGATTCACCCCTCCACTTT. The encoded protein is CASSYARGDSPLHF. This rearrangement joins TRBV6-5 to TRBJ1-6; perhaps TRBD1 as D (6 bases). The V gene lost 2 bases and the J gene lost 8 bases, with 10 bases spanning the gap. This CDR3 region has 14 residues. Looked up from germline, CDR1 is MNHEY and CDR2 is SVGAGI.

As for this clone: The junction differs from germline at one of its ends, possibly a read error. The chain uses TRBV30 and TRBJ1-2, with a tentative D call TRBD1 (5 bases). The CDR3 totals 11 residues. Germline loops: CDR1 GTSNPN, CDR2 SVGIG (reference sequence). The CDR3: CAWSVSRAHNF. As DNA, the CDR3 is TGTGCCTGGAGTGTATCCAGGGCGCATAACTTC.

A single count supports this clone. The chain joins TRBV7-2 to TRBJ1-1, with TRBD1 identical over 9 bases. This CDR3 is 15 amino acids long. CDR1 is SGHTA, CDR2 FQGNSA, per germline. Trimming at V came to 5 bases and at J to 1 base, leaving 5 bases not matched to a gene. The CDR3 loop is CASSRDRVWNTEAFF. CDR3 coding DNA: TGTGCCAGCAGCCGGGACAGGGTGTGGAACACTGAAGCTTTCTTT.

The V gene is TRBV5-1, the J gene TRBJ1-1; 8 nucleotides agree with TRBD1. CDR1 and CDR2 (germline): SGHRS, YFSETQ. With 4 bases clipped from V and 1 base from J, the junction kept 6 bases outside the gene matches. The CDR3 is 15 amino acids. CDR3 nucleotide sequence: TGCGCCAGCAGCCCGGCAGGGGGCCGGAACACTGAAGCTTTCTTT. Its protein is CASSPAGGRNTEAFF.

The chain's CDR3 is CASSWDRMNYGYTF. The CDR3 nucleotides are TGCGCCAGCAGCTGGGACAGGATGAACTATGGCTACACCTTC. The chain combines TRBV5-1 with TRBJ1-2; the match to TRBD1 covers 8 bases. J was trimmed by 2 bases and V by 3 bases; bases with no gene match: 3. Per germline, CDR1 SGHRS and CDR2 YFSETQ. This CDR3 contains 14 residues.

This CDR3 reads CATSDSTRTGTNEQFF. CDR3 in DNA: TGTGCCACCAGTGATTCTACCCGGACAGGGACTAATGAGCAGTTCTTC. This chain uses TRBV24-1 with TRBJ2-1, with TRBD1 matching 8 bases. The length of the CDR3 is 16 residues. The V segment lost 2 bases and the J segment 7 bases; nucleotides outside the gene matches: 9. From germline, CDR1 is KGHDR and CDR2 SFDVKD.

The rearrangement links TRBV9 to TRBJ2-7, with 11 bases matching TRBD1. From germline, CDR1 is SGDLS and CDR2 YYNGEE. The CDR3 spans 14 residues. The junction had 4 bases not matched to a gene; V was cut back by 3 bases and J by 5 bases. CDR3 region: CASSGRTGGNEQYF. As DNA, the CDR3 is TGTGCCAGCAGCGGGAGGACAGGGGGCAACGAGCAGTACTTC.

The chain couples TRBV3-1 (or the pseudogene TRBV3-2) to TRBJ2-1; D might be TRBD1 (6 bases). Germline assignment: CDR1 LGHDT and CDR2 YNNKEL (reference sequence). With 4 bases removed from V and 7 bases from J, the gap between germline ends came to 17 bases. This CDR3 contains 15 residues. Here the CDR3 DNA reads TGTGCCAGCAGCCCATTTCAGGGGCCCCGGAATGAGCAGTTCTTC. Amino acid sequence: CASSPFQGPRNEQFF.

This clone appeared a few times. The chain carries TRBV27 and TRBJ1-6; TRBD1 matches at 7 bases. The germline CDR1 and CDR2 sequences are MNHEY and SMNVEV (reference sequence). This CDR3 has 14 amino acids. The V and J ends lost 4 bases and 9 bases, in that order; junction bases with no gene match: 6. The CDR3 here is CASSYRQGSSPLHF. The CDR3 coding sequence is TGTGCCAGCAGTTACAGACAGGGTAGTTCACCCCTCCACTTT.

The chain has TRBV5-1 and TRBJ1-1; tentative D call: TRBD1 (5 bases). The CDR3 is made up of 15 amino acids. The V end lost 0 bases, the J end lost 3 bases, and 12 bases lay between the germline ends. The germline gives CDR1 SGHRS, CDR2 YFSETQ. The CDR3: CASSLVKGRYTEAFF. The CDR3 DNA reads TGCGCCAGCAGCTTGGTTAAGGGGAGGTACACTGAAGCTTTCTTT.

The V call is TRBV11-2, the J call TRBJ2-5; 15 bases fit TRBD2. The CDR3 has 19 residues. Germline CDR1 SGHAT, CDR2 FQNNGV. The V gene end was trimmed by 2 bases and the J gene end by 5 bases; junction bases not matched to a gene: 12. The CDR3 spells CASSLLLRGLAGGGETQYF. As DNA, the CDR3 is TGTGCCAGCAGCTTATTACTTCGGGGACTAGCGGGGGGAGGCGAGACCCAGTACTTC.

This chain links TRBV27 with TRBJ2-3; D gene uncertain. The CDR3 has 15 amino acids. Germline values: CDR1 MNHEY, CDR2 SMNVEV (reference sequence). The germline V and J ends were trimmed by 0 bases and 0 bases, with 7 bases remaining between them. DNA for the CDR3: TGTGCCAGCAGTTTATCGGGCATCAGCACAGATACGCAGTATTTT. Protein sequence: CASSLSGISTDTQYF.

CDR3 nucleotide sequence: TGTGCCAGCAGCTTCCGCAGGAACACCGGGGAGCTGTTTTTT. Translation: CASSFRRNTGELFF. The V call is TRBV7-2, the J call TRBJ2-2; D gene uncertain. V was trimmed by 3 bases and J by 1 base, leaving 6 bases between them. This CDR3 has 14 amino acids. The germline V gene encodes CDR1 SGHTA and CDR2 FQGNSA.

V is TRBV7-8 and J is TRBJ2-1; perhaps TRBD1 as D (6 bases). Germline V CDR1 and CDR2: SGHVS, FQNEAQ. CDR3 length: 16 amino acids. V gave up 3 bases and J gave up 7 bases, with 19 bases separating them. CDR3 in amino acids: CASSLGMGASGNEQFF. CDR3 DNA sequence: TGTGCCAGCAGCTTGGGAATGGGGGCCTCTGGGAATGAGCAGTTCTTC.

V usage is TRBV28 and J usage is TRBJ1-5, with TRBD1 identical over 8 bases. The CDR3 runs to 14 residues. V lost 5 bases and J lost 7; bases outside the gene matches: 7. The germline CDR1 and CDR2 sequences are MDHEN and SYDVKM. The CDR3 here is CASSPNRGGQPQHF. Here the CDR3 DNA reads TGTGCCAGCAGTCCGAACAGGGGGGGACAGCCCCAGCATTTT.

CDR3 DNA sequence: TGTGCCACCTCACCGGCAGGGGGGTTTTACACTGAAGCTTTCTTT. It is translated as CATSPAGGFYTEAFF. The rearrangement uses TRBV15 and TRBJ1-1; 7 bases are shared with TRBD1. The CDR3 consists of 15 residues. Germline CDR1 and CDR2: LNHNV and YYDKDF (reference sequence). V was clipped by 8 bases and J by 3 bases; unmatched bases: 12.

This clone has only one observation. The gene calls are TRBV14 and TRBJ2-5, with 9 bases matching TRBD1. With 4 bases clipped from V and 2 bases from J, the junction kept 5 bases outside the gene matches. Germline V lookup: CDR1 SGHDN, CDR2 FVKESK. This CDR3 has 15 residues. The CDR3 coding sequence is TGTGCCAGCAGCCGTGGACAGGGGAATCAAGAGACCCAGTACTTC. Translated, it gives CASSRGQGNQETQYF.